The present T cell receptor (beta chain) was sequenced within a study of regulatory T cells in long-lasting Graves disease. Study observations and caveats: Public clonotype sharing was higher in persistent than newly diagnosed patients.

The time point here: persistent/refractory GD, antithyroid drugs over 5 years with positive TRAb. PBMC RNA was the source of the TCR library. Patients of an endocrinology department in Xi'an, China, were included. Around 9.9 milliliters of peripheral blood went into EDTA tubes. This clonotype has a handful of counts. Antigen unknown. The CDR3 ends on some other residue instead of the conserved phenylalanine or tryptophan, so this is likely a read error. Through Arm-PCR of CDR3 regions and iRepertoire HTBI primers, TCR beta libraries were built. TCRdb called the multiplex PCR reads again in MiXCR, with one record for every CDR3 protein. Of a few hundred thousand distinct CDR3 sequences in the sample, 20% to 25% were seen once. This specimen was peripheral blood mononuclear cells (PBMCs), taken when the disease was refractory, from a patient treated with antithyroid drugs. This sequence was found in a female donor with Graves disease.

The CDR3 protein is CASSLERGFHYGYTL. In nucleotides, the CDR3 is TGTGCCAGCAGTTTAGAGAGGGGTTTTCACTATGGCTACACCCTC. The chain links TRBV28 to TRBJ1-2; D is perhaps TRBD1 (5 bases). CDR1 is MDHEN, CDR2 SYDVKM, per germline. The CDR3 is 15 amino acids. Trimming cost V 2 bases and J 3 bases, with 13 bases left between them.